One sample yielded the 19 T cell receptor beta chains listed below, sequenced in a study of T-cell memory formation after mild COVID-19. From the 5' RACE reads, TCRdb called clonotypes with MiXCR, one entry per CDR3 protein. Of roughly 380,000 distinct CDR3 sequences in the sample, under 30% were seen once. Sequencing used PBMCs or a T cell subset sorted from them (not recorded which). These receptors all come from an adult woman who had mild COVID-19 (a few samples of this study predate the infection). Cell type and time point are not known.

DNA of the CDR3: TGCAGCGTGGCCCGGGCTAACAACGAGCAGTACTTC. Translating gives CSVARANNEQYF. The V gene is TRBV29-1, the J gene TRBJ2-7; D is unresolved. The germline V and J ends were trimmed by 6 bases and 5 bases, with 14 bases remaining between them. CDR1 SQVTM and CDR2 ANQGSEA come from the germline V gene. This CDR3 spans 12 amino acids.

The CDR3, as DNA: TGTGCCAGCAGCTTAAGCCGGGATGAAAAACTGTTTTTT. Encoded protein: CASSLSRDEKLFF. The chain combines TRBV7-2 with TRBJ1-4, with D hard to call. The CDR3 sequence is 13 residues long. Per the germline V gene, CDR1 is SGHTA and CDR2 is FQGNSA. V shed 2 bases and J shed 6 bases, with 7 bases lying between them.

This chain uses TRBV5-1 with TRBJ2-7; TRBD1 matches 9 bases. V shed 4 bases and J 0 bases; nucleotides not matched to a gene: 5. Germline V gives CDR1 SGHRS, CDR2 YFSETQ. This CDR3 comprises 15 residues. The CDR3 here is CASSDGTGSSYEQYF. The CDR3 coding sequence is TGCGCCAGCAGCGATGGGACAGGGAGCTCCTACGAGCAGTACTTC.

This clonotype was recorded a few times. V and J are TRBV6-2 or TRBV6-3 and TRBJ2-4; D may be TRBD2 (6 bases). CDR3 length equals 13 residues. The V end was cut by 2 bases, the J end by 16 bases, with 18 bases between. Germline V gene data show CDR1 as MNHEY and CDR2 as SVGEGT. The CDR3 DNA reads TGTGCCAGCAGTTACATCGCCTCGGCGGGAATCTACTTC. Its translation: CASSYIASAGIYF.

This chain connects TRBV7-2 to TRBJ1-5; perhaps TRBD1 as D (5 bases). Germline-derived CDR1 and CDR2 are SGHTA and FQGNSA. The CDR3 spans 16 residues. Trimming stripped 1 base from V and 5 bases from J, with 15 bases between. The CDR3 region is CASSLEVGRGHQPQHF. The CDR3 DNA is TGTGCCAGCAGCTTAGAGGTAGGGAGGGGCCATCAGCCCCAGCATTTT.

The J gene is TRBJ2-1, the V gene TRBV24-1; TRBD2 agrees at 7 bases. CDR3 length: 14 amino acids. The germline CDR1 and CDR2 sequences are KGHDR and SFDVKD. V lost 6 bases, J lost 3 bases, and 4 bases stayed unmatched. CDR3 amino acids: CATSPGGSYNEQFF. DNA for the CDR3: TGTGCCACCAGTCCGGGCGGGAGCTACAATGAGCAGTTCTTC.

The chain has TRBV6-5 and TRBJ2-7, with 7 bases lining up with TRBD2. Trimming took 7 bases from V and 6 from J; bases not matched to a gene: 3. The CDR3 covers 11 residues. CDR1 and CDR2 from the germline V gene are MNHEY and SVGAGI. DNA for the CDR3: TGTGCCAGCACCACGGGGGGCGAGCAGTACTTC. As protein: CASTTGGEQYF.

This clonotype was seen at least ten times. The gene calls are TRBV4-2 and TRBJ2-5, with TRBD1 identical over 7 bases. Germline CDR1 reads LGHNA; CDR2 reads YNFKEQ. The J segment lost 5 bases and the V segment lost 0 bases, leaving 12 bases of the junction unmatched. The CDR3 runs 17 residues. In nucleotides, the CDR3 is TGTGCCAGCAGCCAAGATACCACTAGACTCAGGGGGGAGACCCAGTACTTC. Translated, it gives CASSQDTTRLRGETQYF.

V and J are TRBV5-5 and TRBJ1-6; weak D call: TRBD1 (6 bases). Germline CDR1 and CDR2: SGHKS and YYEKEE (reference sequence). Trimming cost V 0 bases and J 7 bases, with 17 bases left between them. This CDR3 is 17 amino acids long. CDR3: CASSLAGRPGGNSPLHF. CDR3 coding DNA: TGTGCCAGCAGCTTGGCCGGCAGGCCGGGGGGCAATTCACCCCTCCACTTT.

CDR3 in amino acids: CASSSNRNTEAFF. The CDR3 coding sequence is TGTGCCAGCAGCTCCAACAGGAACACTGAAGCTTTCTTT. The rearrangement joins TRBV11-3 to TRBJ1-1, with no clear D. CDR1 is SGHNT, CDR2 YENEEA, per germline. CDR3 length equals 13 residues. V was pared by 4 bases and J by 1 base, with 7 bases between.

This rearrangement joins TRBV5-1 to TRBJ1-1; 9 nucleotides agree with TRBD1. V lost 0 bases, J lost 2 bases, and 8 bases stayed unmatched. Germline V gene lookup returns CDR1 SGHRS and CDR2 YFSETQ. CDR3 size: 17 residues. The CDR3 sequence is CASSLEGNRGPNTEAFF. CDR3 bases: TGCGCCAGCAGCTTGGAAGGGAACAGGGGGCCAAACACTGAAGCTTTCTTT.

The chain carries TRBV24-1 and TRBJ2-3, with D perhaps matching TRBD2 (6 bases). Germline CDR1 is KGHDR and CDR2 is SFDVKD. Trimming stripped 5 bases from V and 0 bases from J, with 11 bases between. The CDR3 has 15 residues. CDR3 nucleotide sequence: TGTGCCACCAGTGCCCGGGCGGGGAGCACAGATACGCAGTATTTT. Its translation: CATSARAGSTDTQYF.

The V call is TRBV21-1, the J call TRBJ2-1; no check of the table's D call, TRBD1, against the DNA was made. TRBV21-1 has pseudogene status. This CDR3 is 15 amino acids long. CDR3 coding DNA: TGTGCCAGCAAATCAGCCCGGGGGGAGTACAATGAGCAGTTCTTC. Translating gives CASKSARGEYNEQFF.

This clonotype was observed a few times. The CDR3 sequence is CASSDRDRTSYEQYF. The CDR3 DNA reads TGTGCCAGCAGTGACAGGGACAGGACCTCCTACGAGCAGTACTTC. The rearrangement links TRBV6-1 to TRBJ2-7, with TRBD1 identical over 8 bases. This CDR3 has 15 amino acids. V was pared by 3 bases and J by 0 bases, with 4 bases of the junction left unmatched. Looked up from germline, CDR1 is MNHNS and CDR2 is SASEGT.

The V gene is TRBV19, the J gene TRBJ1-2; 7 bases fit TRBD1. The CDR3 runs to 15 residues. Germline-derived CDR1 and CDR2 are LNHDA and SQIVND (reference sequence). After removal of 7 bases from V and 8 bases from J, the junction contained 16 bases not matched to a gene. CDR3 bases: TGTGCCAGTACCGTTTCGACAGGGTGGGAAGGAGGCTACACCTTC. It encodes CASTVSTGWEGGYTF.

This clonotype occurred once. The chain is built from TRBV6-5 and TRBJ2-7; D ambiguous. This CDR3 has 14 residues. Trimming cost V 8 bases and J 2 bases, with 16 bases left between them. CDR1 and CDR2 (germline): MNHEY, SVGAGI. This CDR3 reads CASRTADNTYEQYF. Written as DNA, the CDR3 is TGTGCCAGCCGAACTGCCGATAACACCTACGAGCAGTACTTC.

The chain carries TRBV7-3 and TRBJ2-2; D unclear. The CDR3 covers 15 residues. Trimming took 1 base from V and 1 from J, leaving 7 bases between them. In germline, CDR1 is SGHTA, CDR2 FQGTGA. The CDR3: CASSLNAQNTGELFF. CDR3 nucleotide sequence: TGTGCCAGCAGCTTAAATGCACAGAACACCGGGGAGCTGTTTTTT. Filled out from reference TRBV7-3 and TRBJ2-2, the complete variable domain reads GAGVSQTPSNKVTEKGKYVELRCDPISGHTALYWYRQSLGQGPEFLIYFQGTGAADDSGLPNDRFFAVRPEGSVSTLKIQRTERGDSAVYLCASSLNAQNTGELFFGEGSRLTVL.

This clonotype was counted many times. The rearrangement links TRBV5-1 to TRBJ2-1; 10 bases map to TRBD2. V shed 3 bases and J 6 bases; nucleotides not matched to a gene: 3. This CDR3 region has 14 residues. Per the germline V gene, CDR1 is SGHRS and CDR2 is YFSETQ. The CDR3 DNA sequence: TGCGCCAGCAGCTCAGGGACTAGCGTCAATGAGCAGTTCTTC. Translation gives CASSSGTSVNEQFF.

The rearrangement uses TRBV12-3 or TRBV12-4 and TRBJ2-7; 8 bases are a match to TRBD1. Trimming cost V 8 bases and J 3 bases; bases outside gene matches: 6. This CDR3 spans 13 amino acids. The chain's CDR3 is CASLDRASYEQYF. The CDR3 DNA sequence: TGTGCCAGCTTGGACAGGGCGAGCTACGAGCAGTACTTC.